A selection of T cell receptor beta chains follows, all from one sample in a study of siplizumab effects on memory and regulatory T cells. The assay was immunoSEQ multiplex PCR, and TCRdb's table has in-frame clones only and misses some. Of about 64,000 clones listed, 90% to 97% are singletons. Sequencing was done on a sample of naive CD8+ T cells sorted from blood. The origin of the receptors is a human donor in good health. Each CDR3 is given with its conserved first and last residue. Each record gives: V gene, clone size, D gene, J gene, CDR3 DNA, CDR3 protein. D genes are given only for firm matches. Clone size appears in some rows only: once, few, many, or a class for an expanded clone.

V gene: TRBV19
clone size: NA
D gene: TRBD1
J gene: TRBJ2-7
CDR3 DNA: TGTGCCAGTAACACCGGGACAGGGTACGAGCAGTACTTC
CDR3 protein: CASNTGTGYEQYF

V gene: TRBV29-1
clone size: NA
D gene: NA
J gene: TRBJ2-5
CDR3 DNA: TGCAGCGTTGGGGGTTCGGAAGGTTGGGTTTCAGAGACCCAGTACTTC
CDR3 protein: CSVGGSEGWVSETQYF

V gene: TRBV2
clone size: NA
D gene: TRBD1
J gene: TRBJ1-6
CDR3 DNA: TGTGCCAGCAGTCCCGGACAGGGGGAATCACCCCTCCACTTT
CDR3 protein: CASSPGQGESPLHF

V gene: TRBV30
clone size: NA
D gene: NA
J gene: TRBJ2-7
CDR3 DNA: TGTGCCTGGAGTTGGGGGGGGGCACCCTACGAGCAGTACTTC
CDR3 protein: CAWSWGGAPYEQYF

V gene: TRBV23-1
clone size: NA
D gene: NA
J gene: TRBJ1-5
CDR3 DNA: TGCGCCAGCAGTCACTTCCGGGGGGACTGCTCATATAGCAATCAGCCCCAGCATTTT
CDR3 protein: CASSHFRGDCSYSNQPQHF

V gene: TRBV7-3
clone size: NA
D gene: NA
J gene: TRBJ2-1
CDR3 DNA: TGTGCCAGCAGCTTCATAGGGCAATTCGACAATGAGCAGTTCTTC
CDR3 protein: CASSFIGQFDNEQFF

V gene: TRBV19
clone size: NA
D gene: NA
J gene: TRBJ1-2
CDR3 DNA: TGTGCCAGTAGTGGGGGCGAAGGCTACACCTTC
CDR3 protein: CASSGGEGYTF

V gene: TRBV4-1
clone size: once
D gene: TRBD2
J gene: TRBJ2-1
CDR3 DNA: TGCGCCAGCAGCCAAGATCCCCCTAGCGGGGGGGCGGAGCATGAGCAGTTCTTC
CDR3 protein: CASSQDPPSGGAEHEQFF

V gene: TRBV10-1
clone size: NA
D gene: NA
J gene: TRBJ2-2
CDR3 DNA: TGCGCCAGCAGTGGGGTCGGGGAGCTGTTTTTT
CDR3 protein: CASSGVGELFF

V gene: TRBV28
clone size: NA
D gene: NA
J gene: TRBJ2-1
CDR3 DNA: TGTGCCAGCAGTTCCCCTGGGTTGGCAGCCACCCGAATAGCAGGTGAGCAGTTCTTC
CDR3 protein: CASSSPGLAATRIAGEQFF

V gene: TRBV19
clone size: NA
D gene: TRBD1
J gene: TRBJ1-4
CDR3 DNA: TGTGCCAGTAGTGTCTGGGACAGTTTTAATGAAAAACTGTTTTTT
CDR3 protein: CASSVWDSFNEKLFF

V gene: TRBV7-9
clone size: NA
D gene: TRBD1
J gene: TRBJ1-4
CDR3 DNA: TGTGCCAGCAGCCCCGGGAGGACAGGGGGAAAGTCTAATGAAAAACTGTTTTTT
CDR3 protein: CASSPGRTGGKSNEKLFF

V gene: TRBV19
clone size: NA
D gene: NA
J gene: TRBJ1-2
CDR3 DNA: TGTGCCAGTAGGATTCAGAGCTCAGCTGGCTACACCTTC
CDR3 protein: CASRIQSSAGYTF

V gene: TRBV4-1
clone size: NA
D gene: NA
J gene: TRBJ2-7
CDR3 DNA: TGCGCCAGCAGCCAAGAGTGGGGCAGGGACTACGAGCAGTACTTC
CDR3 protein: CASSQEWGRDYEQYF

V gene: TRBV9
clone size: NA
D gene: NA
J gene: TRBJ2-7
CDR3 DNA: TGTGCCAGCAGCGATGGGACACAAGGGAAGGAGCAGTACTTC
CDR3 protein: CASSDGTQGKEQYF

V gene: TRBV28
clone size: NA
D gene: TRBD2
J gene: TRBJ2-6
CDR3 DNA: TGTGCCAGCAGTTTTGGGGGTAGCGGGAGCTCTGGGGCCAACGTCCTGACTTTC
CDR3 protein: CASSFGGSGSSGANVLTF

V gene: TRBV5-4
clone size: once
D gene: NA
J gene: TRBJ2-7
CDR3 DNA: TGTGCCAGCAGCTTGGCCGGGGAAGGGGTGGGAAACGAGCAGTACTTC
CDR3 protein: CASSLAGEGVGNEQYF

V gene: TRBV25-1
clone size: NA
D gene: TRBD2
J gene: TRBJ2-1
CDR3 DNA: TGTGCCAGCAGTGAGCGGGGGGGCAATGAGCAGTTCTTC
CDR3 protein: CASSERGGNEQFF

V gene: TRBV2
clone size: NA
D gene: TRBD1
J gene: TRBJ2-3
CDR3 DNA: TGTGCCAGCATTCGGGACAGGGACCTCACAGATACGCAGTATTTT
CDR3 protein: CASIRDRDLTDTQYF

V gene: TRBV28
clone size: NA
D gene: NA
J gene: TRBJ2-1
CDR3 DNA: TGTGCCAGCAGTTTTATGATCGGGGAAAACTACAATGAGCAGTTCTTC
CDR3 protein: CASSFMIGENYNEQFF

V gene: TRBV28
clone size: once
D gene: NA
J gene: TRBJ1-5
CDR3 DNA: TGTGCCAGCAGTTTACCGGGAGAACAGCCCCAGCATTTT
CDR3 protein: CASSLPGEQPQHF

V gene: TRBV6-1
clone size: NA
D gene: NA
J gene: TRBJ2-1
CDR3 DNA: TGTGCCAGCAGTGAATTCGGTGGGCTGAATGAGCAGTTCTTC
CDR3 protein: CASSEFGGLNEQFF

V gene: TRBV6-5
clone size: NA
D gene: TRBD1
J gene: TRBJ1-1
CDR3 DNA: TGTGCCAGCAGCCAGGACAGGGGGGTCACTGAAGCTTTCTTT
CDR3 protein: CASSQDRGVTEAFF

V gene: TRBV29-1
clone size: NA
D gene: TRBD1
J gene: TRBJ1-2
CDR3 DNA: TGCAGCGTTGAAGTGTCGACAGGGGTGAACTATGGCTACACCTTC
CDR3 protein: CSVEVSTGVNYGYTF

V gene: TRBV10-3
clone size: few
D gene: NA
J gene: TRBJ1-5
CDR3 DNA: TGTGCCATCAGTGAGTCGGTAGGGCAGCTAGTGTCCCAGCATTTT
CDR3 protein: CAISESVGQLVSQHF

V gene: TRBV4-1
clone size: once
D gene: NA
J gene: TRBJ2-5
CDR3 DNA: TGCGCCAGCAGCCAGCAGGACAGCCAAGAGACCCAGTACTTC
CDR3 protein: CASSQQDSQETQYF

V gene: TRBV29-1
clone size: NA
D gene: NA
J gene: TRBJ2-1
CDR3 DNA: TGCAGCGTTGAAGAGCAGGGAATGTACAATGAGCAGTTCTTC
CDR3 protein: CSVEEQGMYNEQFF